The clone carrying this TCR beta chain was recorded a few times. Antigen unknown. The entry originates in a study of molecular identifiers for immune sequencing clone quantification. Study findings and constraints: Underestimated sizes of highly expanded clones could result from identical TCR molecules that share a barcode.

Germline V gene sequence: CDR1 SEHNR, CDR2 FQNEAQ (reference sequence). With 2 bases removed from V and 3 bases from J, the gap between germline ends came to 13 bases. The CDR3 is 15 residues long. TCRdb analysed the PCR reads with MiXCR anew, one entry per CDR3 protein. The sample has 30,000 to 45,000 distinct CDR3 sequences; around a sixth are singletons. V usage is TRBV7-9 and J usage is TRBJ2-5; D is ambiguous. Sequenced sample: naive CD8+ T cells from blood, with Jurkat cell RNA spiked in. Subset described: FACS-sorted CD8+CD4-CCR7+CD45RA+ naive T cells. The TCR comes from a human donor in good health. Some libraries in this study had Jurkat cell RNA spiked in. CDR3 sequence reads: CASSLSIGFEETQYF. The DNA for the CDR3 is TGTGCCAGCAGCTTATCGATTGGGTTTGAAGAGACCCAGTACTTC.